This is a list of T cell receptor beta chains from one sample in a study of T cell responses to AZD1222 COVID-19 vaccine. Some clones are missing from TCRdb's copy, which holds only in-frame ones; the method was immunoSEQ multiplex PCR. The table includes fewer than 150,000 clones, roughly nine tenths detected once. The input for sequencing was peripheral blood, taken 28 days after the second AZD1222 dose. The receptors shown here come from an adult who received the AZD1222 COVID-19 vaccine. Each CDR3 is given with its conserved first and last residue. A D gene is named only where the DNA matches it firmly. Clone size, where shown, is once, few, many, or a class for clones that have expanded.

V	size	D	J	DNA	CDR3
TRBV5-1	-	TRBD2	TRBJ2-7	TGCGCCAGCAGCCCGGGGGTCGGCGGGAGGGGATCCTACGAGCAGTACTTC	CASSPGVGGRGSYEQYF
TRBV6-5	-	-	TRBJ2-7	TGTGCCAGCAGAGCTGCCCTCGCGTCCTACGAGCAGTACTTC	CASRAALASYEQYF
TRBV30	-	-	TRBJ1-5	TGTGCCTGGAGTAGGGCACAGGCCGTGGGGCAGCCCCAGCATTTT	CAWSRAQAVGQPQHF
TRBV9	once	TRBD1	TRBJ2-7	TGTGCCAGCAGCGTGACAGGGGGACCCTACGAGCAGTACTTC	CASSVTGGPYEQYF
TRBV19	-	-	TRBJ1-2	TGTGCGGGGTGGACCGAGAATGGCTACACCTTC	CAGWTENGYTF
TRBV6-5	-	TRBD1	TRBJ1-1	TGTGCCAGCAGCCGGGACAGGGGGCCCTTAGAAGCTTTCTTT	CASSRDRGPLEAFF
TRBV5-8	-	-	TRBJ1-5	TGTGCCAGCAGCTTGGTCGGCCAGCCGCATCAGCCCCAGCATTTT	CASSLVGQPHQPQHF
TRBV19	-	-	TRBJ1-5	TGTGCCAGTACCCCCGGGTTAGGGCCCAATCAGCCCCAGCATTTT	CASTPGLGPNQPQHF
TRBV6-1	once	-	TRBJ2-4	TGTGCCAGCAGTGAAGGGGGGACACTTCAGTACTTC	CASSEGGTLQYF
TRBV5-4	-	TRBD1	TRBJ1-2	TGTGCCAGCAGCTTCGCAACAGGGGGCAGCTATGGCTACACCTTC	CASSFATGGSYGYTF
TRBV2	-	TRBD1	TRBJ1-1	TGTGCCAGCAGTGATGGACAGGGGAACACTGAAGCTTTCTTT	CASSDGQGNTEAFF
TRBV5-1	-	TRBD1	TRBJ1-3	TGCGCCAGCAGCTCAACTACAGGGGACAATGGAAACACCATATATTTT	CASSSTTGDNGNTIYF
TRBV18	-	-	TRBJ2-6	TGTGCCAGCTCACCAGGAGGGACTGGGGCCAACGTCCTGACTTTC	CASSPGGTGANVLTF
TRBV4-1	once	-	TRBJ1-2	TGCGCCAGCAGCCAAGAGCAGGGAACCTATGGCTACACCTTC	CASSQEQGTYGYTF
TRBV29-1	-	TRBD1	TRBJ1-4	TGCAGCGTGTTGACAGGGGGAGGTGAAAAACTGTTTTTT	CSVLTGGGEKLFF
TRBV7-9	-	-	TRBJ1-5	TGTGCCAGCAGCTACCCGCCCTATGACGGGGGAAAATTCAATCAGCCCCAGCATTTT	CASSYPPYDGGKFNQPQHF
TRBV6-2/TRBV6-3	-	-	TRBJ1-5	TGTGCCAGCAGTTACGACAGGCCAAGATATAGCAATCAGCCCCAGCATTTT	CASSYDRPRYSNQPQHF
TRBV15	-	TRBD1	TRBJ1-3	TGTGCCACCGGACAGGGTACGAACACCATATATTTT	CATGQGTNTIYF
TRBV3-1/TRBV3-2	-	-	TRBJ1-1	TGTGCCAGCATCGCAGGGGAATTCAACACTGAAGCTTTCTTT	CASIAGEFNTEAFF
TRBV30	once	-	TRBJ2-3	TGTGCCTGGGGCCGTGAGACAGATACGCAGTATTTT	CAWGRETDTQYF
TRBV4-1	once	-	TRBJ2-2	TGCGCCAGCAGCCAAGGGCGGGATCCGAACACCGGGGAGCTGTTTTTT	CASSQGRDPNTGELFF
TRBV3-1/TRBV3-2	-	-	TRBJ1-1	TGTGCCAGCAGCCAAGGACAGGATTTCAAGGCCACTGAAGCTTTCTTT	CASSQGQDFKATEAFF
TRBV20-1	-	-	TRBJ2-7	TGCAGTGCCCAGAGGAACTACGAGCAGTACTTC	CSAQRNYEQYF
TRBV5-4	-	TRBD1	TRBJ2-5	TGTGCCAGCAGCTTGATAGGGACAGGGGACGAGACCCAGTACTTC	CASSLIGTGDETQYF
TRBV10-3	-	-	TRBJ1-2	TGTGCCATCAGTGAGTCAGTGGGGTATGGCTACACCTTC	CAISESVGYGYTF
TRBV10-3	-	-	TRBJ2-5	TGTGCCATCAGTGAACTGGGGGTGAAGACCCAGTACTTC	CAISELGVKTQYF
TRBV2	-	TRBD1	TRBJ2-3	TGTGCCACCCGGACAGGACTCCTCTCCACAGATACGCAGTATTTT	CATRTGLLSTDTQYF
TRBV27	-	TRBD1	TRBJ1-6	TGTGCCAGCAGTTCATTCGGGACAGGGATTTCACCCCTCCACTTT	CASSSFGTGISPLHF
TRBV12-3/TRBV12-4	-	-	TRBJ2-5	TGTGCCAGCAGTTTACAGGGTACGGAGACCCAGTACTTC	CASSLQGTETQYF
TRBV28	-	-	TRBJ1-5	TGTGCCAGCAGTTTTGTGGATGATCAGCCCCAGCATTTT	CASSFVDDQPQHF
TRBV13	once	TRBD1	TRBJ1-2	TGTGCCAGCAGCTTAGGACCTCCGGGACAGGGAACCTATGGCTACACCTTC	CASSLGPPGQGTYGYTF
TRBV4-2	-	TRBD2	TRBJ2-1	TGTGCCAGCAGCCGTGGGGCCAGCGGGGGCTCCAATGAGCAGTTCTTC	CASSRGASGGSNEQFF
TRBV29-1	-	-	TRBJ1-2	TGCAGCGTTGACCCGGGGTCGGGCGGCTACACCTTC	CSVDPGSGGYTF
TRBV6-6	-	-	TRBJ1-1	TGTGCCAGCAGTTACCTCGCCAGTGAAGCTTTCTTT	CASSYLASEAFF
TRBV12-3/TRBV12-4	-	-	TRBJ2-3	TGTGCCATCAGACAGGCGGGCACAGATACGCAGTATTTT	CAIRQAGTDTQYF
TRBV20-1	-	TRBD2	TRBJ2-7	TGCAGTGCTAGTCTTGCGGGAGGGCCGTCCTACGAGCAGTACTTC	CSASLAGGPSYEQYF
TRBV5-3	-	-	TRBJ1-2	TGTGCCAGAATTATCGGCTACACCTTC	CARIIGYTF
TRBV10-3	-	TRBD1	TRBJ2-7	TGTGCCATCAGTCAGGGACAGGGGAGTGAGCAGTACTTC	CAISQGQGSEQYF
TRBV6-6	-	-	TRBJ1-2	TGTGCCAGCCTGGGGCTTTCTATAAATGGCTACACCTTC	CASLGLSINGYTF
TRBV10-3	-	-	TRBJ2-3	TGTGCCATCAGTTTAGATAGGCGGGATCCCACAGATACGCAGTATTTT	CAISLDRRDPTDTQYF
TRBV7-3	-	-	TRBJ1-6	TGTGCCAGCAGCCCGGGCATCGACAGGAATTCACCCCTCCACTTT	CASSPGIDRNSPLHF
TRBV19	-	-	TRBJ1-2	TGTGCCAGTAGTATAGCGCCAGGAGAAACCTATGGCTACACCTTC	CASSIAPGETYGYTF
TRBV5-4	-	TRBD2	TRBJ2-1	TGTGCCAGCAGCTTTAGCGGGGGGCTAAGCAATGAGCAGTTCTTC	CASSFSGGLSNEQFF